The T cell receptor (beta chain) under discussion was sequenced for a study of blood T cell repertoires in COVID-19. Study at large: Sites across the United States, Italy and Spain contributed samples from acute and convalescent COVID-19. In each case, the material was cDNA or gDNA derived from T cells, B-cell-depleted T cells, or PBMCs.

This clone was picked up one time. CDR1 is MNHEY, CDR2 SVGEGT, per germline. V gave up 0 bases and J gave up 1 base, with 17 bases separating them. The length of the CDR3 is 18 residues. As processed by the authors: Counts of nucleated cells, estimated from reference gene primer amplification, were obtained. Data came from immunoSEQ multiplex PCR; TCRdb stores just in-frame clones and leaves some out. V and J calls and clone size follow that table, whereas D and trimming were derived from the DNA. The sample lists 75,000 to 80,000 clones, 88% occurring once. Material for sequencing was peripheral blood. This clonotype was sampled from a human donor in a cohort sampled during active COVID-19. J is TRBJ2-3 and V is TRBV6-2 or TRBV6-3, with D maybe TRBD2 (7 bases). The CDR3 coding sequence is TGTGCCAGCAGTTACTCGAGGGGGGGCCGGTTCGGCACAGATACGCAGTATTTT. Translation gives CASSYSRGGRFGTDTQYF.